This record looks at one T cell receptor (beta chain) sequence and its context. The antigen remains unidentified. Unique molecular identifiers were incorporated during preparation of the TCRbeta library. TCRdb re-derived calls from the PCR reads in MiXCR, one entry per CDR3 protein. Altogether fewer than 1 million distinct CDR3 sequences are present, 15% to 20% being singletons, with the ten largest covering around 5.3%. The V gene end was trimmed by 3 bases and the J gene end by 2 bases; junction bases not matched to a gene: 4. Per germline, CDR1 MNHEY and CDR2 SMNVEV (reference sequence). CDR3 length equals 14 residues. This entry belongs to a study of T-cell reconstitution after alpha-beta-depleted transplantation in children. Findings and caveats of the study: Several hundred rapidly expanded clones from non-depleted graft cells reportedly supplied alpha-beta T cells about two months post-transplant.

This clonotype originated in a male patient between 10 and 17 years old who had a stem cell transplant for acute lymphoblastic leukemia, so the T cells may come from the graft donor. The chain has TRBV27 and TRBJ2-7; 7 bases line up with TRBD1. Sequenced here: PBMCs, mostly from graft donor cells, sampled 360 days after TCRalphabeta/CD19-depleted stem cell transplant. The CDR3 DNA sequence: TGTGCCAGCAGTTTCGGACAGGTGACCTACGAGCAGTACTTC. Translating gives CASSFGQVTYEQYF.